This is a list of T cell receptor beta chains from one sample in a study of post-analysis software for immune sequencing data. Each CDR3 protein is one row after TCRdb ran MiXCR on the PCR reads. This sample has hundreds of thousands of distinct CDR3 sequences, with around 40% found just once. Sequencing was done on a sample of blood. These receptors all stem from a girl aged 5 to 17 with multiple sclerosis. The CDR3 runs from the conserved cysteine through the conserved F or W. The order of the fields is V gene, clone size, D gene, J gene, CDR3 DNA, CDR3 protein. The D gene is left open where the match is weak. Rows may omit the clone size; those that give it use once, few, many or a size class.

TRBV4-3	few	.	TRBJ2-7	TGCGCCAGCAGCCAGGGACCAAACCGAAATGAGCAGTACTTC	CASSQGPNRNEQYF
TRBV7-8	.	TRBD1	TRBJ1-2	TGTGCCAGCAGCTTGGACAGGGCCTATGGCCACACCTTC	CASSLDRAYGHTF
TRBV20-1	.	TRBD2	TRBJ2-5	TGCAGTGCTAGTATCGGACTAGTGGTTGTAGAGACCCAGTACTTC	CSASIGLVVVETQYF
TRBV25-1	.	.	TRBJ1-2	TGTGCCAGCAGTTCCAAGGCCGCGGCGGTCTATGGCTACACCTTC	CASSSKAAAVYGYTF
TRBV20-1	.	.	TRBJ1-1	TGCAGTGCTAGTGGGGGCTACACTGAAGCTTTCTTT	CSASGGYTEAFF
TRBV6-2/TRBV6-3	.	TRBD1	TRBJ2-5	TGTGCCAGCAGTGGGGGACAGGGGCCTCAAGAGACCCAGTACTTC	CASSGGQGPQETQYF
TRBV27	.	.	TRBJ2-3	TGTGCCAGCAGTTTTATAGCGGACACAGATACGCAGTATTTT	CASSFIADTDTQYF
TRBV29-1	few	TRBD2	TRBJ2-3	TGCAGCGTTGCGGCGGGGGGCACAGATACGCAGTATTTT	CSVAAGGTDTQYF
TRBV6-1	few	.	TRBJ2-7	TGTGCCAGCAGTGAAGCCCTCCCTTACGAGCAGTACTTC	CASSEALPYEQYF
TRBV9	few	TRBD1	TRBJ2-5	TGTGCCAGCAGCGCCTCCGGGACAGGCCTCCTTAATGAGCAGTACTTC	CASSASGTGLLNEQYF
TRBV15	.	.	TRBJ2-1	TGTGCCACCAGTCTGGGGTACAATGAGCAGTTCTTC	CATSLGYNEQFF
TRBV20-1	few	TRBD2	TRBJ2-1	TGCAGTGCTGGTATTAAGCGGGGGTCCTACAATGAGCAGTTCTTC	CSAGIKRGSYNEQFF
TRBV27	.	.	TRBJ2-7	TGTGCCAGCAGCCCAAATCCAGGGTCCTACGAGCAGTACTTC	CASSPNPGSYEQYF
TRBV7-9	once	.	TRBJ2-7	TGTGCCAGCAGCTTAGCGACTGGACTAGGGGGTCACGAGCAGTACTTC	CASSLATGLGGHEQYF
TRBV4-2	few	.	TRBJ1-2	TGTGCCAGCAGCCCCCTAGTGGGGGGGCTGGACTATGGCTACACCTTC	CASSPLVGGLDYGYTF
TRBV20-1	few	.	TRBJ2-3	TGCAGTGCTAGGGGTAGCGGTCTGCCAGGAGATACGCAGTATTTT	CSARGSGLPGDTQYF
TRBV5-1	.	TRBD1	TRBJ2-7	TGCGCCAGCAGCTCTGCAGGGGGCTACGAGCAGTACTTC	CASSSAGGYEQYF
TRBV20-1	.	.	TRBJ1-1	TGCAGTGCTAGAGAGGGCAGGGGAGGATCTGAAGCTTTCTTT	CSAREGRGGSEAFF
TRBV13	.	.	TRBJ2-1	TGTGCCAGCGAGATTGGGGATGAGCAGTTCTTC	CASEIGDEQFF
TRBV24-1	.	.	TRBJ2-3	TGTGCCACCAGTGATGACCTTAGCACAGATACGCAGTATTTT	CATSDDLSTDTQYF
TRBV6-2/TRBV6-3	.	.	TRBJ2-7	TGTGCCAGCAGTTACGGTGATGGGACTGACACCTACGAGCAGTACTTC	CASSYGDGTDTYEQYF
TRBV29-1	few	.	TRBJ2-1	TGCAGCGTTGAACCTAGACGGAATGAGCAGTTCTTC	CSVEPRRNEQFF
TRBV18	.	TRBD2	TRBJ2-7	TGTGCCAGCTCACCAACCCCTAGCGGCCCCTACGAGCAGTACTTC	CASSPTPSGPYEQYF
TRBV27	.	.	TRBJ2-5	TGTGCCAGCAGTGATCGCGACGCGGAGACCCAGTACTTC	CASSDRDAETQYF
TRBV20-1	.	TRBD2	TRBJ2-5	TGCAGTGCTAGAGATCATACTAGCGGGCTAGAGACCCAGTACTTC	CSARDHTSGLETQYF
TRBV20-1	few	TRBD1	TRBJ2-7	TGCAGTGCTAACAGGGGGAGGCCCTACGAGCAGTACTTC	CSANRGRPYEQYF
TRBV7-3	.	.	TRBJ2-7	TGTGCCAGCAGCTTTGCCAACCCAGCCTACGAGCAGTACTTC	CASSFANPAYEQYF
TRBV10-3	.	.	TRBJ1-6	TGTGCCATCACTTCGGGCAAAGGGATTTTGGGGAGTTCACCCCTCCACTTT	CAITSGKGILGSSPLHF
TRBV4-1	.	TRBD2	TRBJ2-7	TGCGCCAGCAGCCAGTCCGGGACTAGCGGCTACGAGCAGTACTTC	CASSQSGTSGYEQYF
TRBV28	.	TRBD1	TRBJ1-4	TGTGCCAGCAGACTCACCATCGACAGGGGTAATGAAAAACTGTTTTTT	CASRLTIDRGNEKLFF
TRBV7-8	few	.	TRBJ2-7	TGTGCCAGCAGCACCAGCCTACTCATCTACGAGCAGTACTTC	CASSTSLLIYEQYF
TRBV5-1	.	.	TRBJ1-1	TGCGCCAGCAGCTTGGATCCAGGGGTGAACACTGAAGCTTTCTTT	CASSLDPGVNTEAFF
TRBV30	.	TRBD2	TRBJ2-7	TGTGCCGGATTAGCGGGAGGGCCCTACGAGCAGTACTTC	CAGLAGGPYEQYF
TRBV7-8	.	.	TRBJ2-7	TGTGCCAGCAGCTTAGATCTTTTAGGTCAGGGTGTCCACGAGCAGTACTTC	CASSLDLLGQGVHEQYF
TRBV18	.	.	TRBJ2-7	TGTGCCAGCTCACCGTCGATGGTCAGCTCCTACGAGCAGTACTTC	CASSPSMVSSYEQYF
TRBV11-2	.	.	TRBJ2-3	TGTGCCAGCAGCTTGGACTACGTGGGCACAGATACGCAGTATTTT	CASSLDYVGTDTQYF
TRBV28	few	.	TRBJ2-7	TGTGCCAGCAGCTCTGAAGGCGAGCAGTACTTC	CASSSEGEQYF
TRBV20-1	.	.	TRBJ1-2	TGCAGTGCCCCGACAGGAGGTCTAGGCTACACCTTC	CSAPTGGLGYTF
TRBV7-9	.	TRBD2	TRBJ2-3	TGTGCCAGCAGCTTAGCGGCTAGCGGGGGAGATACGCAGTATTTT	CASSLAASGGDTQYF
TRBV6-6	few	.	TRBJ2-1	TGTGCCAGCAGCACCGGGACGGAGCAGTTCTTC	CASSTGTEQFF